Below are 14 T cell receptor beta chains sequenced from a single sample in a study of regulatory dendritic cells for organ transplantation. Some clones are missing from TCRdb's copy, which holds only in-frame ones; the method was immunoSEQ multiplex PCR. The sample lists 26,000 or so clones, roughly 80% occurring once. The source material was naive CD4+ T cells from blood. Noted subset: CD45RA+ naive T cells. The receptor source for this set is a human donor in good health.

This chain links TRBV27 with TRBJ1-5, with TRBD1 identical over 7 bases. This CDR3 is built from 13 residues. Unmatched junction bases numbered 6, after V lost 8 bases and J lost 5 bases. Germline CDR1 is MNHEY and CDR2 is SMNVEV (reference sequence). The CDR3 is CASSIDRDQPQHF. The CDR3, as DNA: TGTGCCAGCTCTATCGACAGGGATCAGCCCCAGCATTTT.

The chain couples TRBV6-1 to TRBJ2-7, with D tentatively TRBD1 (5 bases). Germline V gene lookup returns CDR1 MNHNS and CDR2 SASEGT. V lost 2 bases and J 1 base, leaving 12 bases between the germline ends. The CDR3 is 15 amino acids. The CDR3 sequence is CASSESAPGSYEQYF. CDR3 bases: TGTGCCAGCAGTGAATCAGCCCCAGGGTCCTACGAGCAGTACTTC.

The CDR3 sequence: CASSRLGQYSNQPQHF. CDR3 DNA sequence: TGTGCCAGCAGTCGCCTAGGACAGTATAGCAATCAGCCCCAGCATTTT. The chain uses TRBV28 and TRBJ1-5, with D possibly matching TRBD1 (6 bases). The CDR3 sequence is 16 residues long. In germline, CDR1 is MDHEN, CDR2 SYDVKM. Trimming removed 5 bases at V and 0 bases at J, with 14 bases between.

CDR3 loop: CASSIGTSGLYNEQFF. Written as DNA, the CDR3 is TGTGCCAGTAGTATCGGGACTAGCGGGCTCTACAATGAGCAGTTCTTC. The chain employs TRBV19 and TRBJ2-1; 12 positions match TRBD2. This CDR3 is 16 amino acids long. The V segment lost 3 bases and the J segment 3 bases; nucleotides outside the gene matches: 3. Germline values: CDR1 LNHDA, CDR2 SQIVND (reference sequence). The whole variable domain, filled in from reference TRBV19 and TRBJ2-1, reads DGGITQSPKYLFRKEGQNVTLSCEQNLNHDAMYWYRQDPGQGLRLIYYSQIVNDFQKGDIAEGYSVSREKKESFPLTVTSAQKNPTAFYLCASSIGTSGLYNEQFFGPGTRLTVL.

This chain joins TRBV5-1 and TRBJ2-3; tentatively, D is TRBD2 (5 bases). Germline V gene sequence: CDR1 SGHRS, CDR2 YFSETQ. The germline V and J ends were trimmed by 0 bases and 6 bases, with 14 bases remaining between them. This CDR3 has 15 residues. CDR3 amino acids: CASSLVGGSGDTQYF. Here the CDR3 DNA reads TGCGCCAGCAGCTTGGTGGGCGGGTCGGGCGATACGCAGTATTTT.

This chain connects TRBV5-1 to TRBJ2-6; TRBD1 matches at 9 bases. There are 16 residues in the CDR3. V trimming: 4 bases; J trimming: 4 bases; junction bases outside the gene matches: 6. Per germline, CDR1 SGHRS and CDR2 YFSETQ. The CDR3 DNA follows: TGCGCCAGCAGCCACGGGACAGGGAGCGGGGCCAACGTCCTGACTTTC. Amino acid sequence: CASSHGTGSGANVLTF.

The rearrangement links TRBV12-5 to TRBJ1-5, with D tentatively TRBD1 (5 bases). CDR1 LGHNT and CDR2 FRNRAP come from the germline V gene. This CDR3 spans 18 amino acids. V dropped 0 bases and J dropped 5 bases, with 20 bases sitting between them. Here the CDR3 DNA reads TGTGCTAGTGGTTTGGTAGTCGCCGCCCAGGACACATATCAGCCCCAGCATTTT. As protein: CASGLVVAAQDTYQPQHF.

The V gene is TRBV7-2, the J gene TRBJ2-7, with 12 positions matching TRBD2. The germline CDR1 and CDR2 sequences are SGHTA and FQGNSA. The CDR3 has 14 amino acids. V was pared by 4 bases and J by 5 bases, with 3 bases of the junction left unmatched. The CDR3 nucleotides read TGTGCCAGCAGCTCTAGCGGGGGGGCCGACGAGCAGTACTTC. Protein sequence: CASSSSGGADEQYF.

The chain employs TRBV5-4 and TRBJ2-5, with 8 positions matching TRBD1. The CDR3 consists of 16 residues. Germline CDR1 and CDR2: SGHNT and YYREEE (reference sequence). Germline trimming cut 0 bases from V and 4 bases from J; bases unmatched to any gene: 8. CDR3 in amino acids: CASSLGTGQARETQYF. The CDR3 DNA is TGTGCCAGCAGCTTGGGGACAGGGCAGGCGAGAGAGACCCAGTACTTC.

The chain joins TRBV6-1 to TRBJ1-3; D ambiguous. CDR3 length: 15 amino acids. Germline CDR1 reads MNHNS; CDR2 reads SASEGT. V gave up 7 bases and J gave up 2 bases, with 15 bases separating them. CDR3 residues: CASNPGGVAGNTIYF. The CDR3 DNA reads TGTGCCAGCAACCCTGGCGGGGTTGCTGGAAACACCATATATTTT.

The genes are TRBV27 and TRBJ2-7; 8 nucleotides agree with TRBD1. Trimming cost V 3 bases and J 3 bases; bases outside gene matches: 4. CDR1 MNHEY and CDR2 SMNVEV come from the germline V gene (reference sequence). CDR3 size: 14 residues. The CDR3 sequence is CASSLGTGFYEQYF. The CDR3 DNA reads as TGTGCCAGCAGTTTGGGGACAGGATTCTACGAGCAGTACTTC.

The rearrangement joins TRBV7-2 to TRBJ1-6; tentatively, D is TRBD1 (6 bases). Looked up from germline, CDR1 is SGHTA and CDR2 is FQGNSA. V was trimmed by 3 bases and J by 6 bases, leaving 12 bases between them. CDR3 length: 15 amino acids. The CDR3 loop is CASSLTGSSNSPLHF. The DNA for the CDR3 is TGTGCCAGCAGCTTGACAGGATCATCTAATTCACCCCTCCACTTT.

This chain uses TRBV5-5 with TRBJ1-2, with 11 positions matching TRBD1. The germline V gene encodes CDR1 SGHKS and CDR2 YYEKEE (reference sequence). With 4 bases clipped from V and 5 bases from J, the junction kept 7 bases outside the gene matches. The CDR3 covers 15 residues. The CDR3 protein is CASSLGQGALYGYTF. DNA of the CDR3: TGTGCCAGCAGCCTCGGACAGGGGGCCCTATATGGCTACACCTTC.

This clone was found a few times. The chain joins TRBV27 to TRBJ1-6, with 7 positions matching TRBD1. The CDR3 is 16 residues long. Germline CDR1 and CDR2: MNHEY and SMNVEV (reference sequence). With 5 bases clipped from V and 9 bases from J, the junction kept 13 bases outside the gene matches. The CDR3 sequence is CASSPSSLAGGSPLHF. CDR3 nucleotides: TGTGCCAGCAGTCCATCTAGTTTGGCAGGGGGTTCACCCCTCCACTTT.